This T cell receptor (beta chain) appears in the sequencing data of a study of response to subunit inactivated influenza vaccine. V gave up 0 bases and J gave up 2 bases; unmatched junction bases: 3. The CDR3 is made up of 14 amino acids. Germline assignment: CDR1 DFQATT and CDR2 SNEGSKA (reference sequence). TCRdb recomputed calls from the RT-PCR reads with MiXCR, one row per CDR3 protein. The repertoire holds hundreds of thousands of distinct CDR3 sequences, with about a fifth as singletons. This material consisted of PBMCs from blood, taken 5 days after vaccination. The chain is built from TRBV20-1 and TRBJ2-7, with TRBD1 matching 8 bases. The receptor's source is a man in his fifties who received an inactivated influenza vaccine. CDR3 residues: CSARDLQGAYEQYF. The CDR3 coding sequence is TGCAGTGCTAGAGATCTACAGGGGGCCTACGAGCAGTACTTC.